The clone carrying this TCR beta chain was counted many times. Its antigen is undetermined. Synthesis of cDNA was accomplished via 5'RACE employing 10-nucleotide random UMIs. TCRdb used MiXCR to reprocess the 5' RACE reads, holding one entry per CDR3 protein. The table shows roughly 60,000 distinct CDR3 sequences, with 4% occurring only once. The J segment lost 3 bases and the V segment lost 8 bases, leaving 6 bases of the junction unmatched. Per the germline V gene, CDR1 is LNHDA and CDR2 is SQIVND (reference sequence). The CDR3 loop spans 13 amino acids. This entry belongs to a study of neurological immune-mediated disorders. General study results and limits: A possible signature was seen in one related-CDR3 cluster, into which phylogenetic grouping placed the repertoires of 18 of 34 multiple sclerosis patients. The greatest degree of TCR clonal expansion was observed in HTLV-1-associated myelopathy, with the lowest in multiple sclerosis, below that of healthy controls.

The sorted libraries took some 920,000 CD4+ or CD8+ T cells. The chain is built from TRBV19 and TRBJ2-5, with 7 bases lining up with TRBD1. The sample was CD4+ T cells from blood. This TCR was sampled from a woman in her 40s with multiple sclerosis. The CDR3 region has the DNA TGTGCCAGTGAGGACAGGTTCAAAGAGACCCAGTACTTC. Its translation is CASEDRFKETQYF.